This TCR beta chain came from a study of blood T cell repertoires in COVID-19. Whole-study context: Both acute and convalescent COVID-19 samples were obtained from the United States, Italy and Spain. PBMCs, B-cell-depleted T cells, or T cells provided the cDNA or gDNA that made up the material.

Germline lookup yields CDR1 PRHDT and CDR2 FYEKMQ (reference sequence). This CDR3 is built from 17 residues. V shed 3 bases and J 5 bases; nucleotides not matched to a gene: 14. Per the study methods: Amplified reference gene primers provided the basis for estimating nucleated cell counts. Only in-frame clones appear in the TCRdb table, and some are missing; sequencing was by immunoSEQ multiplex PCR. Clone size and the V and J calls come from that table; the DNA yielded D and trimming. The table lists over 100,000 clones, roughly four fifths of them singletons. This chain joins TRBV13 and TRBJ2-5; TRBD1 matches 8 bases. This clonotype originated in a woman in her seventies with acute or convalescent COVID-19. Material: peripheral blood. The CDR3 protein is CASSFPYGQGARETQYF. The CDR3 region has the DNA TGTGCCAGCAGCTTCCCCTACGGGCAGGGGGCGAGGGAGACCCAGTACTTC.